Listed here are 10 T cell receptor beta chains from one sample, sequenced in a study of naive and memory T cell subsets. The beta constant-region primer was an equimolar mix of two oligonucleotides covering TRBC1 and TRBC2. TCRdb re-analysed the UMI-ligation and nested PCR reads in MiXCR, keeping a single row per CDR3 protein. This table holds about 35,000 distinct CDR3 sequences, about an eighth found once. Sequenced input: effector memory CD4+ T cells from blood. Subset specified: effector memory, CD45RA- CD27-. The receptors derive from a human donor in good health.

This clonotype occurred a few times. This chain uses TRBV5-1 with TRBJ2-5, with D uncertain. The V end lost 1 base, the J end lost 5 bases, and 12 bases lay between the germline ends. The CDR3 sequence is 14 residues long. Germline V gives CDR1 SGHRS, CDR2 YFSETQ. CDR3 amino acids: CASSLWSGPETQYF. The DNA of the CDR3 is TGCGCCAGCAGCTTGTGGTCCGGCCCGGAGACCCAGTACTTC. Combining the CDR3 with reference TRBV5-1 and TRBJ2-5 gives the whole variable domain KAGVTQTPRYLIKTRGQQVTLSCSPISGHRSVSWYQQTPGQGLQFLFEYFSETQRNKGNFPGRFSGRQFSNSRSEMNVSTLELGDSALYLCASSLWSGPETQYFGPGTRLLVL.

This clonotype was observed many times. This rearrangement joins TRBV5-1 to TRBJ2-1; 7 bases map to TRBD1. Trimming cost V 3 bases and J 8 bases; bases outside gene matches: 17. Germline V gene lookup returns CDR1 SGHRS and CDR2 YFSETQ. The CDR3 runs 17 residues. The CDR3 loop is CASSSKPTGFDTYEQFF. CDR3 nucleotide sequence: TGCGCCAGCAGCTCTAAACCGACAGGGTTTGATACGTATGAGCAGTTCTTC.

By share of the sample, this clonotype is medium-sized. The chain links TRBV18 to TRBJ2-3; possibly TRBD1 for D (6 bases). The CDR3 has 12 amino acids. Per the germline V gene, CDR1 is KGHSH and CDR2 is LQKENI. Trimming pared 10 bases from V and 1 base from J, leaving 9 bases between. CDR3 sequence (DNA): TGTGCCACCAGACAGGGCACAGATACGCAGTATTTT. This translates into CATRQGTDTQYF. Full variable domain (missing parts from reference TRBV18 and TRBJ2-3): NAGVMQNPRHLVRRRGQEARLRCSPMKGHSHVYWYRQLPEEGLKFMVYLQKENIIDESGMPKERFSAEFPKEGPSILRIQQVVRGDSAAYFCATRQGTDTQYFGPGTRLTVL.

This clonotype has only a few counts. This sequence joins TRBV23-1 and TRBJ2-1, with 7 bases aligning to TRBD2. TRBV23-1 is classed as an ORF, of uncertain function. Trimming cost V 3 bases and J 4 bases; bases outside gene matches: 9. This CDR3 spans 16 amino acids. The CDR3 loop is CASSQGLGRGYNEQFF. The DNA for the CDR3 is TGCGCCAGCAGTCAGGGTCTTGGGCGGGGGTACAATGAGCAGTTCTTC.

The table lists this clonotype with a count of one. The CDR3 DNA is TGTGCCAGTAGTCCCACAGGTAACGAGCAGTACTTC. It codes for CASSPTGNEQYF. The chain links TRBV19 to TRBJ2-7; perhaps TRBD1 as D (5 bases). CDR1 is LNHDA and CDR2 is SQIVND in the germline V gene (reference sequence). Trimming shortened V by 5 bases and J by 5 bases, and 10 bases separated the two germline ends. This CDR3 is built from 12 residues. The full variable domain, completed using reference TRBV19 and TRBJ2-7, is DGGITQSPKYLFRKEGQNVTLSCEQNLNHDAMYWYRQDPGQGLRLIYYSQIVNDFQKGDIAEGYSVSREKKESFPLTVTSAQKNPTAFYLCASSPTGNEQYFGPGTRLTVT.

In this sample, this clonotype turned up a few times. This sequence joins TRBV4-3 and TRBJ2-3; D is possibly TRBD2 (5 bases). The ends were cut back, 0 bases at V and 2 bases at J, with 15 bases in the middle. Germline V lookup: CDR1 LGHNA, CDR2 YSLEER. The CDR3 totals 17 residues. CDR3: CASSQEDLRRATDTQYF. CDR3 coding DNA: TGCGCCAGCAGCCAAGAGGATCTTAGGCGGGCCACAGATACGCAGTATTTT.

The chain carries TRBV12-3 or TRBV12-4 and TRBJ2-2; tentatively, D is TRBD2 (7 bases). There are 15 residues in the CDR3. Between the trimmed V and J ends, which lost 3 bases and 5 bases, there was a span of 13 bases. The CDR3, as DNA: TGTGCCAGCAGTTTCGGGGAGGGGGGAACCGGGGAGCTGTTTTTT. This translates into CASSFGEGGTGELFF.

The V and J genes are TRBV2 and TRBJ2-7; no clear D. Between the trimmed V and J ends, which lost 5 bases and 2 bases, there was a span of 13 bases. CDR1 and CDR2 (germline): SNHLY, FYNNEI. This CDR3 comprises 14 residues. CDR3 nucleotides: TGTGCCAGCAGTTCCGACACGGCCGCCTACGAGCAGTACTTC. The encoded protein is CASSSDTAAYEQYF.

The table lists this clonotype with a few counts. The chain uses TRBV7-8 and TRBJ1-3; D not resolved. V was cut by 6 bases and J by 0 bases, with 9 bases left in between. Germline V gives CDR1 SGHVS, CDR2 FQNEAQ. CDR3 size: 14 residues. The DNA of the CDR3 is TGTGCCAGCAGTTTACTCCGCTCTGGAAACACCATATATTTT. Its protein product is CASSLLRSGNTIYF. The full variable domain, its missing parts supplied by reference TRBV7-8 and TRBJ1-3, is GAGVSQSPRYKVAKRGQDVALRCDPISGHVSLFWYQQALGQGPEFLTYFQNEAQLDKSGLPSDRFFAERPEGSVSTLKIQRTQQEDSAVYLCASSLLRSGNTIYFGEGSWLTVV.

This clonotype came up a few times. The chain recombines TRBV5-1 with TRBJ2-1, with 10 nucleotides matching TRBD2. The CDR3 has 13 amino acids. The V segment lost 0 bases and the J segment 15 bases; nucleotides outside the gene matches: 6. CDR1 and CDR2 (germline): SGHRS, YFSETQ. As DNA, the CDR3 is TGCGCCAGCAGCTTGGAGTCTAGCGGGAGCCGGTTCTTC. Protein product: CASSLESSGSRFF.